These T cell receptor beta chains were read from a single sample in a study of shared clonotypes between healthy human individuals. The table came from immunoSEQ multiplex PCR; TCRdb's copy has only in-frame clones and leaves some out. The table shows millions of clones, with about 92% occurring only once. Material: naive CD4+ T cells sorted from blood. The origin of the receptors is a man between 18 and 29 years old in good health. CDR3s include the opening cysteine and the closing phenylalanine or tryptophan. A D gene is named only where the DNA matches it firmly. Expanded clones are given a class, and other clones once, few, many or no size at all.

CDR3aa: CASSPMWEQYF
CDR3nt: TGTGCCAGCTCTCCCATGTGGGAGCAGTACTTC
abundance: few
d_gene: .
len: 11
v_gene: TRBV2
j_gene: TRBJ2-7

CDR3aa: CASRPWASGGYTF
CDR3nt: TGTGCCAGCAGGCCCTGGGCTTCGGGTGGCTACACCTTC
abundance: .
d_gene: .
len: 13
v_gene: TRBV6-5
j_gene: TRBJ1-2

CDR3aa: CASSFNENYEQYF
CDR3nt: TGTGCCAGCAGTTTTAACGAGAACTACGAGCAGTACTTC
abundance: .
d_gene: .
len: 13
v_gene: TRBV27
j_gene: TRBJ2-7

CDR3aa: CASSFRDGVSYEQYF
CDR3nt: TGTGCCAGCAGTTTTAGGGACGGAGTCTCCTACGAGCAGTACTTC
abundance: .
d_gene: .
len: 15
v_gene: TRBV27
j_gene: TRBJ2-7

CDR3aa: CASSDMSNLYGYTF
CDR3nt: TGTGCCAGCAGTGATATGTCGAATCTCTATGGCTACACCTTC
abundance: .
d_gene: .
len: 14
v_gene: TRBV6-1
j_gene: TRBJ1-2

CDR3aa: CASSLAGTEGYTF
CDR3nt: TGTGCCAGCAGCTTGGCTGGGACAGAAGGCTACACCTTC
abundance: .
d_gene: TRBD1
len: 13
v_gene: TRBV5-6
j_gene: TRBJ1-2

CDR3aa: CASSSSPGTGSSGNTIYF
CDR3nt: TGTGCCAGCAGTTCCTCGCCGGGGACAGGGAGCTCTGGAAACACCATATATTTT
abundance: .
d_gene: TRBD1
len: 18
v_gene: TRBV27
j_gene: TRBJ1-3

CDR3aa: CASSLSNYGYTF
CDR3nt: TGTGCCAGCAGCTTATCTAACTATGGCTACACCTTC
abundance: .
d_gene: .
len: 12
v_gene: TRBV11-2
j_gene: TRBJ1-2

CDR3aa: CASSSGGTGFATNEKLFF
CDR3nt: TGTGCCAGCAGCTCGGGTGGGACAGGGTTTGCAACTAATGAAAAACTGTTTTTT
abundance: .
d_gene: TRBD1
len: 18
v_gene: TRBV5-4
j_gene: TRBJ1-4

CDR3aa: CSVTTGVETQYF
CDR3nt: TGCAGCGTTACCACAGGGGTCGAGACCCAGTACTTC
abundance: few
d_gene: TRBD1
len: 12
v_gene: TRBV29-1
j_gene: TRBJ2-5

CDR3aa: CASSPETGGETQYF
CDR3nt: TGTGCCAGCTCACCAGAAACCGGGGGAGAGACCCAGTACTTC
abundance: .
d_gene: .
len: 14
v_gene: TRBV18
j_gene: TRBJ2-5

CDR3aa: CASRRLTPPETQYF
CDR3nt: TGTGCCAGCAGGAGATTGACCCCCCCAGAGACCCAGTACTTC
abundance: .
d_gene: .
len: 14
v_gene: TRBV6-5
j_gene: TRBJ2-5

CDR3aa: CASSTTGAGTGGPEQYF
CDR3nt: TGTGCCAGCAGTACAACGGGGGCCGGGACAGGGGGCCCCGAGCAGTACTTC
abundance: once
d_gene: TRBD1
len: 17
v_gene: TRBV7-2
j_gene: TRBJ2-7

CDR3aa: CASSLSGMVTDTQYF
CDR3nt: TGTGCCAGCAGCTTGAGCGGGATGGTCACAGATACGCAGTATTTT
abundance: .
d_gene: TRBD2
len: 15
v_gene: TRBV11-2
j_gene: TRBJ2-3

CDR3aa: CASTPVGLRTDTQYF
CDR3nt: TGTGCCAGCACCCCCGTCGGGCTACGGACAGATACGCAGTATTTT
abundance: .
d_gene: .
len: 15
v_gene: TRBV7-8
j_gene: TRBJ2-3

CDR3aa: CASSEALGTYGKLFF
CDR3nt: TGTGCCAGCAGTGAAGCGCTCGGGACATACGGAAAACTGTTTTTT
abundance: .
d_gene: .
len: 15
v_gene: TRBV6-1
j_gene: TRBJ1-4

CDR3aa: CASSFGGQGKFGYEQYF
CDR3nt: TGCGCCAGCAGCTTCGGGGGACAGGGGAAGTTTGGCTACGAGCAGTACTTC
abundance: .
d_gene: TRBD1
len: 17
v_gene: TRBV5-1
j_gene: TRBJ2-7

CDR3aa: CASSLLQGRGYTF
CDR3nt: TGTGCCAGTAGTCTCTTACAGGGCAGGGGCTACACCTTC
abundance: .
d_gene: .
len: 13
v_gene: TRBV19
j_gene: TRBJ1-2

CDR3aa: CASSLTRAGGPGEQYF
CDR3nt: TGTGCCAGCAGCCTAACCAGGGCGGGAGGGCCGGGCGAGCAGTACTTC
abundance: .
d_gene: TRBD2
len: 16
v_gene: TRBV6-6
j_gene: TRBJ2-7

CDR3aa: CASSVAPAQPQHF
CDR3nt: TGTGCCAGCAGCGTAGCCCCCGCTCAGCCCCAGCATTTT
abundance: .
d_gene: .
len: 13
v_gene: TRBV9
j_gene: TRBJ1-5

CDR3aa: CASSDGTGRTEAFF
CDR3nt: TGTGCCAGCAGCGATGGGACAGGCAGGACTGAAGCTTTCTTT
abundance: few
d_gene: TRBD1
len: 14
v_gene: TRBV9
j_gene: TRBJ1-1

CDR3aa: CATSDNYGYTF
CDR3nt: TGTGCCACGTCGGATAACTATGGCTACACCTTC
abundance: .
d_gene: .
len: 11
v_gene: TRBV10-3
j_gene: TRBJ1-2

CDR3aa: CASRSSKGGGLSEAFF
CDR3nt: TGTGCCAGCAGATCGTCCAAGGGGGGAGGGCTTTCCGAAGCTTTCTTT
abundance: .
d_gene: .
len: 16
v_gene: TRBV28
j_gene: TRBJ1-1

CDR3aa: CASSSGLADYRETQYF
CDR3nt: TGTGCCAGCAGCTCTGGACTAGCGGATTATCGGGAGACCCAGTACTTC
abundance: .
d_gene: TRBD2
len: 16
v_gene: TRBV7-9
j_gene: TRBJ2-5

CDR3aa: CAIRGTSDQETQYF
CDR3nt: TGTGCCATCAGGGGGACTAGCGACCAAGAGACCCAGTACTTC
abundance: .
d_gene: TRBD2
len: 14
v_gene: TRBV10-3
j_gene: TRBJ2-5

CDR3aa: CASSESVYTGELFF
CDR3nt: TGTGCCAGCAGTGAATCTGTCTACACCGGGGAGCTGTTTTTT
abundance: .
d_gene: .
len: 14
v_gene: TRBV25-1
j_gene: TRBJ2-2

CDR3aa: CASSLVRAGGLVETQYF
CDR3nt: TGTGCCAGCAGCTTGGTGAGGGCAGGGGGCTTGGTGGAGACCCAGTACTTC
abundance: .
d_gene: TRBD1
len: 17
v_gene: TRBV5-6
j_gene: TRBJ2-5

CDR3aa: CASSLAVEERTDTQYF
CDR3nt: TGCGCCAGCAGCTTGGCCGTGGAGGAAAGGACAGATACGCAGTATTTT
abundance: .
d_gene: .
len: 16
v_gene: TRBV5-1
j_gene: TRBJ2-3